The rows below give T cell receptor beta chains drawn from one sample of a study of blood T cell repertoires in COVID-19. Sequenced by immunoSEQ multiplex PCR; TCRdb stores in-frame clones only, minus some. The table has roughly 300,000 clones, 83% seen once. Sequencing used peripheral blood. These receptors were taken from a woman aged 50 to 60 who had recovered from COVID-19. CDR3s include the opening cysteine and the closing phenylalanine or tryptophan. A D gene is named only where the DNA matches it firmly. Some rows have no size entry. The others give once, few or many, or a class for an expanded clone.

d_call	clone_size	v_call	j_call	cdr3_nt	cdr3_aa
-	-	TRBV27	TRBJ1-2	TGTGCCAGCTCCGGAATGTCAGGGAACTATGGCTACACCTTC	CASSGMSGNYGYTF
-	-	TRBV5-1	TRBJ1-6	TGCGCCAGCAGTTACGGACAGAGCGATTCACCCCTCCACTTT	CASSYGQSDSPLHF
-	-	TRBV12-3/TRBV12-4	TRBJ1-1	TGTGCCAGCGGTACAGGGATGAACACTGAAGCTTTCTTT	CASGTGMNTEAFF
-	-	TRBV7-6	TRBJ2-7	TGTGCCAGCAGCCCGAAGGACTATCCAGTCTACGAGCAGTACTTC	CASSPKDYPVYEQYF
TRBD2	few	TRBV27	TRBJ2-5	TGTGCCAGCACCGGCGGGAGTAAAGAGACCCAGTACTTC	CASTGGSKETQYF
TRBD1	-	TRBV19	TRBJ1-5	TGTGCCAGTAGTCTACTCCCGGGACAGGGGCACAGAAGGCCCCAGCATTTT	CASSLLPGQGHRRPQHF
-	-	TRBV7-6	TRBJ1-1	TGTGCCAGCAGCTTAACCACCAACATGAACACTGAAGCTTTCTTT	CASSLTTNMNTEAFF
TRBD2	-	TRBV24-1	TRBJ2-3	TGTGCCACCAGTGATTTGGGGACTAGCGGCACAGATACGCAGTATTTT	CATSDLGTSGTDTQYF
-	few	TRBV12-3/TRBV12-4	TRBJ1-3	TGTGCCAGCAGTTTACCGGGGGTCACCATATATTTT	CASSLPGVTIYF
TRBD1	-	TRBV3-1/TRBV3-2	TRBJ1-2	TGTGCCAGCAGCCTCCTCGGACAGGGCTCTAACTATGGCTACACCTTC	CASSLLGQGSNYGYTF
-	-	TRBV18	TRBJ1-2	TGTGCCAGCTCACCGACGAGGGAGGGATACTATGGCTACACCTTC	CASSPTREGYYGYTF
-	-	TRBV24-1	TRBJ2-1	TGTGCCACGGCGGACAGCCTGGGGAGCAATGAGCAGTTCTTC	CATADSLGSNEQFF
-	-	TRBV7-2	TRBJ1-2	TGTGCCAGCACCCGAGCTAACTATGGCTACACCTTC	CASTRANYGYTF
-	few	TRBV19	TRBJ1-1	TGTGCCAGGACTCCGAGGGCCCCTCAGGATCGAGCTTTCTTT	CARTPRAPQDRAFF
-	-	TRBV21-1	TRBJ1-3	TGTGCCAGCAGCCCGCCGGGAGCAGTGGGAAACACCATATATTTT	CASSPPGAVGNTIYF
TRBD2	-	TRBV4-3	TRBJ2-1	TGCGCCAGCAGCCAGAACGAGCCGGGACTAGCGGGACTCAATGAGCAGTTCTTC	CASSQNEPGLAGLNEQFF
TRBD2	-	TRBV18	TRBJ2-2	TGTGCCAGCTCACCCGCGGGACTAGCGGGATTCGAGACCGGGGAGCTGTTTTTT	CASSPAGLAGFETGELFF
TRBD1	-	TRBV11-1	TRBJ2-6	TGTGCCAGCAGCTCAACAGGGGCGGGGGCCAACGTCCTGACTTTC	CASSSTGAGANVLTF
TRBD2	-	TRBV19	TRBJ2-1	TGTGCCAGTAGTATAGGTTTCCGTCGGCGGGGGGGCTACAATGAGCAGTTCTTC	CASSIGFRRRGGYNEQFF
TRBD1	-	TRBV3-1/TRBV3-2	TRBJ2-1	TGTGCCAGCAGCCCGGGACAGGGTAGGACGGAGCAGTTCTTC	CASSPGQGRTEQFF